This TCR beta chain comes out of a study of technical replicates of blood from a handful of donors. CDR3 length: 14 amino acids. Trimming took 6 bases from V and 4 from J, leaving 15 bases between them. Germline values: CDR1 LNHDA, CDR2 SQIVND (reference sequence). Profiled with immunoSEQ multiplex PCR; TCRdb holds only in-frame clones, not every one. The sample consists of approximately 100,000 clones, around 96% of them appearing once. The sample consisted of T cells isolated from PBMCs. This clonotype was sampled from a human donor in good health. The chain recombines TRBV19 with TRBJ1-1, with D maybe TRBD1 (5 bases). The CDR3 sequence is CASSLGLGGTEAFF. In nucleotides, the CDR3 is TGTGCCAGTAGCCTCGGTCTGGGGGGCACTGAAGCTTTCTTT.